This TCR beta chain was recovered during a study of vaccination and CD4 T cells after COVID-19. V lost 0 bases to trimming and J lost 1 base, with 16 bases between them. Germline V gene lookup returns CDR1 LNHNV and CDR2 YYDKDF (reference sequence). The CDR3 extends over 18 amino acids. An Oncomine TCR Beta short-read assay was used to sequence the DNA from cultured CD4+ T cells. TCRdb passed the PCR reads through MiXCR, listing each CDR3 protein once. The data contain 4,500 to 5,000 distinct CDR3 sequences, around 76% of them singletons. A remark on this clonotype: What it recognizes is unknown.

The treatment was: approximately 9-day PBMC culture with coronavirus spike peptide pools or control peptides (ViraFEST assay). Cultures got half-medium changes with IL-2 on days 3 and 7. This sequence originates from a human donor who had recovered from COVID-19. This chain links TRBV15 with TRBJ1-3; the D is unclear. The sequencing sample was made of CD4+ T cells from blood, cultured in vitro. Here the CDR3 reads CATSRDLGWEASGNTIYF. The CDR3 nucleotides are TGTGCCACCAGCAGAGATCTTGGTTGGGAAGCTTCTGGAAACACCATATATTTT.